The 18 T cell receptor beta chains presented below share a single source sample, sequenced in a study of T-cell reconstitution after alpha-beta-depleted transplantation in children. Unique molecular identifiers were incorporated into the prepared TCRbeta library. TCRdb recomputed calls from the PCR reads with MiXCR, one row per CDR3 protein. The data hold about 830,000 distinct CDR3 sequences, with roughly 15% observed a single time. This specimen consisted of PBMCs, mostly from graft donor cells, obtained 360 days after TCRalphabeta/CD19-depleted stem cell transplant. The receptors shown here come from a male patient between 10 and 17 years old who had a stem cell transplant for acute lymphoblastic leukemia, so the T cells may come from the graft donor.

This clonotype showed up just a few times. The chain has TRBV14 and TRBJ2-7, with D perhaps matching TRBD1 (5 bases). Germline V lookup: CDR1 SGHDN, CDR2 FVKESK. This CDR3 is 15 amino acids long. V was clipped by 4 bases and J by 3 bases, with 16 bases between them. CDR3 sequence (DNA): TGTGCCAGCAGCCGATTGACAGCGAAAGGCTACGAGCAGTACTTC. Translated, it gives CASSRLTAKGYEQYF. Supplemented by reference TRBV14 and TRBJ2-7, the full variable domain reads EAGVTQFPSHSVIEKGQTVTLRCDPISGHDNLYWYRRVMGKEIKFLLHFVKESKQDESGMPNNRFLAERTGGTYSTLKVQPAELEDSGVYFCASSRLTAKGYEQYFGPGTRLTVT.

This clonotype was counted at least ten times. V is TRBV7-9 and J is TRBJ1-5, with a weak D call TRBD1 (6 bases). Germline-derived CDR1 and CDR2 are SEHNR and FQNEAQ (reference sequence). CDR3 length equals 13 residues. The ends were cut back, 2 bases at V and 8 bases at J, with 10 bases in the middle. CDR3 in amino acids: CASSLQGMKPQHF. CDR3 coding DNA: TGTGCCAGCAGCTTACAGGGGATGAAGCCCCAGCATTTT.

This clonotype was counted between two and nine times. V gene TRBV28 combines with J gene TRBJ1-4, with TRBD1 as a possible D gene (6 bases). Germline V gene data show CDR1 as MDHEN and CDR2 as SYDVKM. The V and J ends lost 4 bases and 0 bases respectively, with 12 bases between them. The CDR3 length is 16 residues. In nucleotides, the CDR3 is TGTGCCAGCAGTTCGGGACACGATGCAACTAATGAAAAACTGTTTTTT. This sequence encodes CASSSGHDATNEKLFF.

V gene TRBV15 combines with J gene TRBJ1-2; D is unresolved. Germline V gene data show CDR1 as LNHNV and CDR2 as YYDKDF (reference sequence). The length of the CDR3 is 14 residues. The V and J ends lost 1 base and 7 bases respectively, with 13 bases between them. In nucleotides, the CDR3 is TGTGCCACCAGCAGAGGACAAGGCGTGGGTGGCTACACCTTC. Its translation: CATSRGQGVGGYTF.

The rearrangement links TRBV9 to TRBJ2-5; 10 nucleotides line up with TRBD1. CDR3 length equals 17 residues. Losses at the gene ends were 5 bases for V and 2 bases for J; bases not matched to a gene: 12. Germline assignment: CDR1 SGDLS and CDR2 YYNGEE. The DNA of the CDR3 is TGTGCCAGCAGAGTTCGGTGGGACAGGGGACGACAAGAGACCCAGTACTTC. Its translation: CASRVRWDRGRQETQYF.

This clonotype was counted a few times. The chain joins TRBV7-3 to TRBJ2-2; 8 bases are a match to TRBD2. The ends lost 7 bases at V and 2 bases at J; junction bases unmatched: 12. Germline V gene lookup returns CDR1 SGHTA and CDR2 FQGTGA. The CDR3 has 17 residues. The chain's CDR3 is CASTSPGLALNTGELFF. The CDR3 DNA sequence: TGTGCCAGCACCTCCCCCGGACTAGCTCTTAACACCGGGGAGCTGTTTTTT.

The J gene is TRBJ2-7, the V gene TRBV12-3 or TRBV12-4; TRBD1 matches at 7 bases. J gave up 5 bases and V 6 bases, and 10 bases lay outside the gene matches. The CDR3 is 14 amino acids. The CDR3 loop reads CASSLTGATNEQYF. In DNA form, the CDR3 reads TGTGCCAGCAGCCTCACAGGGGCGACCAACGAGCAGTACTTC.

The chain links TRBV4-1 to TRBJ2-5; 8 bases align to TRBD2. The germline CDR1 and CDR2 sequences are MGHRA and YSYEKL. J was trimmed by 1 base and V by 1 base; bases with no gene match: 11. CDR3 length equals 18 residues. The CDR3 loop reads CASSQAPGGGGTQETQYF. The CDR3 nucleotides read TGCGCCAGCAGCCAAGCTCCGGGGGGGGGAGGAACCCAAGAGACCCAGTACTTC.

This rearrangement joins TRBV12-3 or TRBV12-4 to TRBJ1-1; 11 bases match TRBD1. This CDR3 contains 14 residues. After removal of 5 bases from V and 7 bases from J, the junction contained 6 bases not matched to a gene. Here the CDR3 DNA reads TGTGCCAGCAGTCCTGGACAGGGGGCCGTTGAAGCTTTCTTT. Its translation is CASSPGQGAVEAFF.

In this sample, this clonotype turned up a few times. The rearrangement links TRBV7-6 to TRBJ1-1; tentatively, D is TRBD1 (5 bases). Trimming removed 0 bases from V and 10 bases from J, with 15 bases in between. Germline V gives CDR1 SGHVS, CDR2 FNYEAQ. The CDR3 contains 14 residues. The CDR3 reads CASSLAPGGEGAFF. CDR3 bases: TGTGCCAGCAGCTTAGCCCCGGGGGGGGAAGGAGCTTTCTTT.

The rearrangement links TRBV9 to TRBJ2-1, with D perhaps TRBD1 or TRBD2 (5 bases each). Trimming cost V 1 base and J 3 bases, with 17 bases left between them. Germline V gives CDR1 SGDLS, CDR2 YYNGEE. The CDR3 consists of 17 residues. The DNA for the CDR3 is TGTGCCAGCAGCGTATTTGAGACGGGGCAGCTCTACAATGAGCAGTTCTTC. Its translation: CASSVFETGQLYNEQFF.

This chain joins TRBV12-3 or TRBV12-4 and TRBJ2-3; D is perhaps TRBD2 (5 bases). Trimming removed 4 bases at V and 2 bases at J, with 16 bases between. This CDR3 has 16 residues. The CDR3 loop is CASSSGVGAYTDTQYF. The CDR3 nucleotides are TGTGCCAGCAGTTCTGGGGTGGGAGCCTACACAGATACGCAGTATTTT.

The V and J genes are TRBV24-1 and TRBJ2-1, with D possibly matching TRBD2 (6 bases). Trimming removed 2 bases from V and 7 bases from J, with 8 bases in between. Germline assignment: CDR1 KGHDR and CDR2 SFDVKD. The CDR3 length is 13 residues. This chain's CDR3 is CATSDSGVNEQFF. CDR3 sequence (DNA): TGTGCCACCAGTGATTCGGGGGTGAATGAGCAGTTCTTC.

This clonotype has just a few counts. The chain links TRBV6-5 to TRBJ2-1, with 8 bases matching TRBD2. J lost 10 bases, V lost 0 bases, and 14 bases had no gene match. Germline lookup yields CDR1 MNHEY and CDR2 SVGAGI. The CDR3 has 17 amino acids. CDR3 protein: CASSYSAGTSWGNEQFF. CDR3 coding DNA: TGTGCCAGCAGTTACTCGGCGGGGACTAGTTGGGGCAACGAGCAGTTCTTC.

The V and J genes are TRBV29-1 and TRBJ1-2; 8 nucleotides agree with TRBD1. J lost 5 bases, V lost 8 bases, and 7 bases had no gene match. This CDR3 has 12 residues. Germline V lookup: CDR1 SQVTM, CDR2 ANQGSEA. CDR3: CSTETGVYGYTF. The CDR3 nucleotides are TGCAGCACAGAGACAGGGGTGTATGGCTACACCTTC.

V is TRBV29-1 and J is TRBJ1-2; TRBD1 agrees at 8 bases. The germline CDR1 and CDR2 sequences are SQVTM and ANQGSEA. This CDR3 contains 13 residues. The trim removed 8 bases at V and 2 bases at J, leaving 7 bases unmatched. Written as DNA, the CDR3 is TGCAGCACCGGGACAGGAACCAACTATGGCTACACCTTC. Translated: CSTGTGTNYGYTF. Looking up the rest from reference TRBV29-1 and TRBJ1-2 gives the full variable domain: SAVISQKPSRDICQRGTSLTIQCQVDSQVTMMFWYRQQPGQSLTLIATANQGSEATYESGFVIDKFPISRPNLTFSTLTVSNMSPEDSSIYLCSTGTGTNYGYTFGSGTRLTVV.

This clonotype was detected only a few times. The genes are TRBV7-6 and TRBJ2-3; TRBD1 aligns across 7 bases. This CDR3 is built from 14 residues. V dropped 0 bases and J dropped 8; count of bases not matched to a gene: 5. CDR1 and CDR2 from the germline V gene are SGHVS and FNYEAQ. The CDR3 loop is CASSLALSGGTQYF. The CDR3 region has the DNA TGTGCCAGCAGCTTAGCGCTGTCAGGGGGTACGCAGTATTTT. Complete variable domain (other parts from reference TRBV7-6 and TRBJ2-3): GAGVSQSPRYKVTKRGQDVALRCDPISGHVSLYWYRQALGQGPEFLTYFNYEAQQDKSGLPNDRFSAERPEGSISTLTIQRTEQRDSAMYRCASSLALSGGTQYFGPGTRLTVL.

This clonotype has more than one count but fewer than ten. V is TRBV3-1 and J is TRBJ1-2; D may be TRBD1 (5 bases). V was shortened by 0 bases and J by 7 bases, with 15 bases between the two germline ends. Germline-derived CDR1 and CDR2 are LGHDT and YNNKEL (reference sequence). The CDR3 length is 15 residues. CDR3 loop: CASSQDWGVYTGYTF. The CDR3 nucleotides are TGTGCCAGCAGCCAAGATTGGGGGGTGTATACTGGCTACACCTTC.